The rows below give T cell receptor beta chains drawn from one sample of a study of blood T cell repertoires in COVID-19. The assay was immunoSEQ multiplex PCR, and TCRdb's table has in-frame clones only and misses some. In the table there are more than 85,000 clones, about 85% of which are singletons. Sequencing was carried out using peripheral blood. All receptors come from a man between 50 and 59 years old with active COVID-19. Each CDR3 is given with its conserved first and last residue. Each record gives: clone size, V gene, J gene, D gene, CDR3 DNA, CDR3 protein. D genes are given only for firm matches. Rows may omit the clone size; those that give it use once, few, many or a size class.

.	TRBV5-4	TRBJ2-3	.	TGTGCCAGCAGCTTGGGTACAGGGCGGACAGATACGCAGTATTTT	CASSLGTGRTDTQYF
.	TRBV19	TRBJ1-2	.	TGTGCCAGTAGGCAGGGTGGTGGCTATGGCTACACCTTC	CASRQGGGYGYTF
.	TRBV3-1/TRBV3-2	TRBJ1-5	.	TGTGCCAGCAGCTCGGACCGACAGATCAATCAGCCCCAGCATTTT	CASSSDRQINQPQHF
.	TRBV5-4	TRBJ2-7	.	TGTGCCAGCAGCGCCGACCCCTACAGCTCCTACGAGCAGTACTTC	CASSADPYSSYEQYF
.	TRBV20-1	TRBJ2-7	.	TGCAGTGCCACCCTGGGGCTAGGGCAGTACTTC	CSATLGLGQYF
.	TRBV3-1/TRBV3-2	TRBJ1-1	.	TGTGCCAGCAGCCAAGATGGTCCGGACACTGAAGCTTTCTTT	CASSQDGPDTEAFF
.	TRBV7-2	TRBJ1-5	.	TGTGCCAGCAGCCCGGGTCCGGGGGGCAATCAGCCCCAGCATTTT	CASSPGPGGNQPQHF
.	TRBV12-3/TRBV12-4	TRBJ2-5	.	TGTGCCAGCAGGCGTGGGCTTGAAGAGACCCAGTACTTC	CASRRGLEETQYF
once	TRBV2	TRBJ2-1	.	TGTGCCAGCAGTCCCCTGACTGGACTTTCCCTGTACAATGAGCAGTTCTTC	CASSPLTGLSLYNEQFF
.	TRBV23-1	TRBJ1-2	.	TGCGCCAGCAGTCAAGCTTCGAGTAGCTATGGCTACACCTTC	CASSQASSSYGYTF
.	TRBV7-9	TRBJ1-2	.	TGTGCCAGCAGCCCCACGGTGAGCGGCAGCTACACCTTC	CASSPTVSGSYTF
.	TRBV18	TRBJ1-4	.	TGTGCCAGCTCACCCCGGGGGGCTAATGAAAAACTGTTTTTT	CASSPRGANEKLFF
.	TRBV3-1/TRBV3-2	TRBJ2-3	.	TGTGCCAGCAGCCAAGAGCAGGCCCACTCAGATACGCAGTATTTT	CASSQEQAHSDTQYF
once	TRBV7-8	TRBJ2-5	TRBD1	TGTGCCAGCAGCTTAGAACAGGGGATAGGTGAGACCCAGTACTTC	CASSLEQGIGETQYF
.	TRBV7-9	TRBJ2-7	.	TGTGCCAGCAGCTTAGCGGGCCAAAACGAGCAGTACTTC	CASSLAGQNEQYF
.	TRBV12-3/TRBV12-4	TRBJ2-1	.	TGTGCCAGCAGTGTGAGTTTAGTCGAGCAGTTCTTC	CASSVSLVEQFF
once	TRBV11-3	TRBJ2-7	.	TGTGCCAGCAGACCAGGGCGGCTCTACGAGCAGTACTTC	CASRPGRLYEQYF
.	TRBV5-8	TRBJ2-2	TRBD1	TGTGCCAGCAGCCGTATGGGACAGGACACCGGGGAGCTGTTTTTT	CASSRMGQDTGELFF
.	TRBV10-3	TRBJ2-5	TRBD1	TGTGCCATCAGTGAAATTGGACAGGGGGTAGAGACCCAGTACTTC	CAISEIGQGVETQYF
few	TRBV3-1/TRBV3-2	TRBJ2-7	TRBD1	TGTGCCAGCAGCCTCGGGCGGCCCGGACAGGGCATATCCTACGAGCAGTACTTC	CASSLGRPGQGISYEQYF
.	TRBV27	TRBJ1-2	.	TGTGCCAGCAGTTTCCGCCCCCCCGGGACAACGATTAACTATGGCTACACCTTC	CASSFRPPGTTINYGYTF
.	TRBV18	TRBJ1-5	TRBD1	TGTGCCAGCTCACCCCCAGGGGGCGAGAGCCAGCCCCAGCATTTT	CASSPPGGESQPQHF
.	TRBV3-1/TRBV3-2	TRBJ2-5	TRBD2	TGTGCCAGCAGCGACCGGGACGGGAGGGTTGGGACCCAGTACTTC	CASSDRDGRVGTQYF
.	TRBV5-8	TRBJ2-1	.	TGTGCCAGCAGCTTGGGTAACAGATACAATGAGCAGTTCTTC	CASSLGNRYNEQFF
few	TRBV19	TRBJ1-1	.	TGTGCCAGTAGTATTCACGGGATTGGGAGATTCACTGAAGCTTTCTTT	CASSIHGIGRFTEAFF
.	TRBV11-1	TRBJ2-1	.	TGTGCCAGCAGCCAAAACGGACTGGAACGACAGTTCTTC	CASSQNGLERQFF
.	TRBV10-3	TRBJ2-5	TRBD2	TGTGCCATCTCTCCCAGCGGGGCGTCAGGGACCCAGTACTTC	CAISPSGASGTQYF
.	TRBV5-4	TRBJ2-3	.	TGTGCCAGCAGCTTGGAGGGGCCGTCAGATACGCAGTATTTT	CASSLEGPSDTQYF
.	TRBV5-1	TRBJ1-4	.	TGCGCCAGCAGCCCCGGTTTTGGAGGGGTTGGTGAAAAACTGTTTTTT	CASSPGFGGVGEKLFF
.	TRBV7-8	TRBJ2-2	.	TGTGCCAGCGGGGGCCTGAACACCGGGGAGCTGTTTTTT	CASGGLNTGELFF
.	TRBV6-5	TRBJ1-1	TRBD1	TGTGCCAGCGGGACAGGGCTGAACACTGAAGCTTTCTTT	CASGTGLNTEAFF
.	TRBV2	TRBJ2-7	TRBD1	TGTGCCAGCAGTGATATGGACAGGGGACATTACGAGCAGTACTTC	CASSDMDRGHYEQYF
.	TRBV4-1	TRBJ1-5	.	TGCGCCAGCAGCCAAGATAGGGCAGGGAATCAGCCCCAGCATTTT	CASSQDRAGNQPQHF
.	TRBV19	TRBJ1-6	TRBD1	TGTGCCAGTAGCTCGACAGGGTCGGTGGGGAATTCACCCCTCCACTTT	CASSSTGSVGNSPLHF
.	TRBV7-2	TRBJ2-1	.	TGTGCCAGCAGCTTAATAGCGGCGGGGAGCTCCTACAATGAGCAGTTCTTC	CASSLIAAGSSYNEQFF
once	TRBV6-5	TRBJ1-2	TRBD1	TGTGCCAGCAGGACCCCCGCAGGGGGCGACTATGGCTACACCTTC	CASRTPAGGDYGYTF
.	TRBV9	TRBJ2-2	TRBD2	TGTGCCAGCAGCGTTGGGACTACATACACCGGGGAGCTGTTTTTT	CASSVGTTYTGELFF
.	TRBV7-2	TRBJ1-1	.	TGTGCCAGCAGCTTAGACTCACGTATGAACACTGAAGCTTTCTTT	CASSLDSRMNTEAFF
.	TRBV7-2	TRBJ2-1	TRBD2	TGTGCCAGCAGCTTGACTAGCGGGGGGGCCGTTGAGCAGTTCTTC	CASSLTSGGAVEQFF
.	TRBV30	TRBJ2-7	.	TGTGCCTCAACGTGGACAAGGAGCTCCTACGAGCAGTACTTC	CASTWTRSSYEQYF
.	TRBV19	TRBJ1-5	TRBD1	TGTGCCAGTAGTGCCACGGGACAGGGATTGACGGTACAGCCCCAGCATTTT	CASSATGQGLTVQPQHF
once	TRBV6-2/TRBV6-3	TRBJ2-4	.	TGTGCCAGCAGTTACCCCACAGGGGCCAAAAACATTCAGTACTTC	CASSYPTGAKNIQYF
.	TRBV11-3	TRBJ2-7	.	TGTGCCAGCAGCCACGGAACAGGCTACGAGCAGTACTTC	CASSHGTGYEQYF
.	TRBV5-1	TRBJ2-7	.	TGCGCCAGCAGGATGCGCCAGGGGAGCTCCTACGAGCAGTACTTC	CASRMRQGSSYEQYF
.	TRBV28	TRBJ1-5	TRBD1	TGTGCCAGCAGACCACTCGGACAGGGGCCACGCAATCAGCCCCAGCATTTT	CASRPLGQGPRNQPQHF
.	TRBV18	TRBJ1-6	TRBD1	TGTGCCAGCTCACAGGGGGCTTATAATTCACCCCTCCACTTT	CASSQGAYNSPLHF
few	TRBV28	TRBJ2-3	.	TGTGCCAGCCCTCGGGGGACCCTAATTAGCACAGATACGCAGTATTTT	CASPRGTLISTDTQYF
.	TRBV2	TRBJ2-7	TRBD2	TGTGCCACGGGGGGAGAATACTACGAGCAGTACTTC	CATGGEYYEQYF
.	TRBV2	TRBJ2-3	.	TGTGCCAGCAGTGCTCGGCGGGGAAAGACAGATACGCAGTATTTT	CASSARRGKTDTQYF
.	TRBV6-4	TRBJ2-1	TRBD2	TGTGCCAGCAGTGTCCAAGCGGGGGGCCCGGGGGAGCAGTTCTTC	CASSVQAGGPGEQFF
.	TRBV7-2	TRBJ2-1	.	TGTGCCAGCAGCTTGGGACTCTACTACAATGAGCAGTTCTTC	CASSLGLYYNEQFF
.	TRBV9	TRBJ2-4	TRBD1	TGTGCCAGCACCGGACAGGGGGAAAACATTCAGTACTTC	CASTGQGENIQYF
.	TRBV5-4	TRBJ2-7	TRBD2	TGTGCCAGCAGCGCTAGACTAGCGGGCGTCTCCTACGAGCAGTACTTC	CASSARLAGVSYEQYF
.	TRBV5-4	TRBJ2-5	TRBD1	TGTGCCAGCAGCTCAACTGCAGGGGGCAGAGAGACCCAGTACTTC	CASSSTAGGRETQYF
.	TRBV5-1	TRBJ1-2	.	TGCGCCAGCAGCTTGGAGGCAGCAGACTCCTATGGCTACACCTTC	CASSLEAADSYGYTF